A single sample is the source of the 23 T cell receptor beta chains below, sequenced in a study of blood T cells in healthy people across ages. The use of a sample-barcoded 5' primer and a J-beta primer mix characterized a second PCR of roughly 6 to 11 cycles. MiXCR, applied by TCRdb to the 5' RACE reads, yields one record per CDR3 protein. The sample lists 500,000 to 550,000 distinct CDR3 sequences, nearly 25% seen once, with 7.5% to 9% in the top ten. This sample also appeared in a second study, on T cells of mothers and their children.

Sequenced: blood. All receptors derive from a boy aged 10-17 years in good health.

This clonotype was counted only a few times. This CDR3 is CASSLEGVGEQYF. The CDR3, as DNA: TGTGCCAGCAGCTTAGAGGGGGTCGGGGAGCAGTACTTC. This rearrangement joins TRBV7-9 to TRBJ2-5, with D maybe TRBD1 (6 bases). There are 13 residues in the CDR3. Germline V gene lookup returns CDR1 SEHNR and CDR2 FQNEAQ (reference sequence). V was trimmed by 1 base and J by 11 bases, leaving 14 bases between them.

The chain joins TRBV27 to TRBJ2-7, with TRBD1 matching over 10 bases. CDR3 length: 14 residues. Trimming took 6 bases from V and 7 from J; bases not matched to a gene: 9. Germline V gives CDR1 MNHEY, CDR2 SMNVEV (reference sequence). The CDR3 DNA follows: TGTGCCAGCAGACGACAGGGGGCGGGGATAGAGCAGTACTTC. Encoded protein: CASRRQGAGIEQYF.

Note on this clonotype: The junction departs from germline at one end; a sequencing error may be responsible. V usage is TRBV12-5 and J usage is TRBJ2-1, with TRBD2 identical over 13 bases. CDR1 and CDR2 from the germline V gene are LGHNT and FRNRAP. The CDR3 has 19 amino acids. The DNA of the CDR3 is TGTGCTAGAGGTTTGGGGATGACTAGCGGGAGGTTCCCGTACAATGAGCGGTTCTTC. It yields the protein CARGLGMTSGRFPYNERFF.

This clonotype is a singleton in its sample. The rearrangement joins TRBV11-2 to TRBJ1-2; D possibly corresponds to TRBD1 (5 bases). CDR1 is SGHAT, CDR2 FQNNGV, per germline. V dropped 6 bases and J dropped 4 bases, with 15 bases sitting between them. This CDR3 has 14 amino acids. Here the CDR3 DNA reads TGTGCCAGCAGAGACGCAGGGTTTGGCTATGGCTACACCTTC. This gives the protein CASRDAGFGYGYTF.

This clonotype was detected many times. The J gene is TRBJ1-2, the V gene TRBV6-5; unclear D gene. The CDR3 has 14 residues. V was shortened by 0 bases and J by 4 bases, with 9 bases between the two germline ends. Germline lookup yields CDR1 MNHEY and CDR2 SVGAGI. This CDR3 reads CASSYSMAPYGYTF. The CDR3 nucleotides read TGTGCCAGCAGTTACTCGATGGCCCCCTATGGCTACACCTTC.

This clonotype was detected a few times. The chain combines TRBV11-2 with TRBJ1-2; D gene ambiguous. This CDR3 has 13 residues. With 5 bases removed from V and 4 bases from J, the gap between germline ends came to 11 bases. Germline CDR1 and CDR2: SGHAT and FQNNGV. This CDR3 reads CASSPGVGYGYTF. The CDR3 DNA sequence: TGTGCCAGCAGCCCCGGGGTTGGCTATGGCTACACCTTC. Drawing the rest from reference TRBV11-2 and TRBJ1-2, the complete variable domain is EAGVAQSPRYKIIEKRQSVAFWCNPISGHATLYWYQQILGQGPKLLIQFQNNGVVDDSQLPKDRFSAERLKGVDSTLKIQPAKLEDSAVYLCASSPGVGYGYTFGSGTRLTVV.

This clonotype was counted between two and nine times. The rearrangement joins TRBV5-1 to TRBJ2-1; no definite D call. The CDR3 runs 11 residues. V was cut by 4 bases and J by 10 bases, with 9 bases left in between. The V gene's germline CDR1 is SGHRS and CDR2 YFSETQ. The CDR3 protein is CASSRSLEQFF. CDR3 DNA: TGCGCCAGCAGCCGAAGTCTAGAGCAGTTCTTC. Based on the CDR3 plus reference TRBV5-1 and TRBJ2-1, the full variable domain is KAGVTQTPRYLIKTRGQQVTLSCSPISGHRSVSWYQQTPGQGLQFLFEYFSETQRNKGNFPGRFSGRQFSNSRSEMNVSTLELGDSALYLCASSRSLEQFFGPGTRLTVL.

The chain carries TRBV9 and TRBJ2-1; D is ambiguous. Trimming left V 0 bases short and J 6 bases short, with 10 bases between. Germline CDR1 SGDLS, CDR2 YYNGEE. This CDR3 region has 14 residues. The CDR3 reads CASSVDLVPNEQFF. The DNA for the CDR3 is TGTGCCAGCAGCGTAGATCTAGTCCCCAATGAGCAGTTCTTC.

This clonotype was recorded a few times. This chain links TRBV7-2 with TRBJ2-7; D may be TRBD1 or TRBD2 (5 bases each). The germline V and J ends were trimmed by 5 bases and 2 bases, with 10 bases remaining between them. The CDR3 runs to 13 residues. CDR1 and CDR2 from the germline V gene are SGHTA and FQGNSA. CDR3 region: CASSTRGAYEQYF. CDR3 bases: TGTGCCAGCAGCACAAGGGGAGCCTACGAGCAGTACTTC.

The chain joins TRBV28 to TRBJ2-2, with 8 bases matching TRBD2. Trimming at V came to 6 bases and at J to 5 bases, leaving 2 bases not matched to a gene. Germline-derived CDR1 and CDR2 are MDHEN and SYDVKM. This CDR3 is 13 amino acids long. CDR3 residues: CASRSSGTGELFF. CDR3 DNA: TGTGCCAGCAGATCTAGCGGGACCGGGGAGCTGTTTTTT.

The genes are TRBV20-1 and TRBJ2-2; 8 bases match TRBD2. V shed 5 bases and J 0 bases; nucleotides not matched to a gene: 8. The CDR3 is made up of 16 amino acids. Germline V gene lookup returns CDR1 DFQATT and CDR2 SNEGSKA (reference sequence). The CDR3 sequence is CSAHGGGNANTGELFF. The CDR3 region has the DNA TGCAGTGCTCACGGCGGGGGGAACGCGAACACCGGGGAGCTGTTTTTT.

The rearrangement joins TRBV6-5 to TRBJ1-1; D is ambiguous. This CDR3 region has 15 residues. From germline, CDR1 is MNHEY and CDR2 SVGAGI. Trimming shortened V by 2 bases and J by 1 base, and 11 bases separated the two germline ends. In nucleotides, the CDR3 is TGTGCCAGCAGTTACCAAAGACTGGCGAACACTGAAGCTTTCTTT. It is translated as CASSYQRLANTEAFF.

This chain joins TRBV27 and TRBJ1-1; 9 nucleotides agree with TRBD1. This CDR3 has 13 amino acids. Germline CDR1 MNHEY, CDR2 SMNVEV (reference sequence). The V and J ends lost 8 bases and 2 bases, in that order; junction bases with no gene match: 3. The CDR3 DNA reads TGTGCCAGCGGGACAGGGAGTAACACTGAAGCTTTCTTT. This translates into CASGTGSNTEAFF.

The chain carries TRBV7-2 and TRBJ2-5; no clear D. Trimming removed 8 bases from V and 5 bases from J, with 15 bases in between. This CDR3 spans 13 amino acids. Germline V gives CDR1 SGHTA, CDR2 FQGNSA. The CDR3 DNA reads as TGTGCCAGCGCCCAAGGACCCGCGGAGACCCAGTACTTC. Its protein is CASAQGPAETQYF.

The table lists this clonotype with a few counts. The chain combines TRBV7-2 with TRBJ1-1; D uncertain. V lost 5 bases and J lost 7, with 17 bases in between. CDR3 length: 14 amino acids. The germline V gene has CDR1 SGHTA and CDR2 FQGNSA. The CDR3 DNA reads as TGTGCCAGCAGCCTTGTGGCGGGCACGTATGAAGCTTTCTTT. Translating gives CASSLVAGTYEAFF. Looking up the rest from reference TRBV7-2 and TRBJ1-1 gives the full variable domain: GAGVSQSPSNKVTEKGKDVELRCDPISGHTALYWYRQSLGQGLEFLIYFQGNSAPDKSGLPSDRFSAERTGGSVSTLTIQRTQQEDSAVYLCASSLVAGTYEAFFGQGTRLTVV.

V is TRBV27 and J is TRBJ1-1; D gene unclear. From germline, CDR1 is MNHEY and CDR2 SMNVEV (reference sequence). The CDR3 totals 15 residues. Deletions cut 0 bases from V and 4 bases from J, with 12 bases between. The CDR3, as DNA: TGTGCCAGCAGTTTATCGATCGGGGAGGGCACTGAAGCTTTCTTT. Translated, it gives CASSLSIGEGTEAFF.

The V and J genes are TRBV20-1 and TRBJ2-1, with D unresolved. The germline V gene encodes CDR1 DFQATT and CDR2 SNEGSKA (reference sequence). The CDR3 extends over 15 amino acids. With 3 bases removed from V and 2 bases from J, the gap between germline ends came to 14 bases. The CDR3 DNA is TGCAGTGCTAGCAGTACCTGGAGAGCCTACAATGAGCAGTTCTTC. This translates into CSASSTWRAYNEQFF.

The V and J genes are TRBV20-1 and TRBJ2-5; TRBD2 matches at 7 bases. The closer fit of TRBJ2-7 to the DNA end suggests the J call may be wrong. From germline, CDR1 is DFQATT and CDR2 SNEGSKA (reference sequence). The CDR3 is 14 amino acids. CDR3 DNA sequence: TGCAGTGCTAGGTCAACTAGCGCCAACTACGAGCAGTACTTC. This translates into CSARSTSANYEQYF.

The chain couples TRBV4-2 to TRBJ2-5, with 8 bases matching TRBD1. Germline V CDR1 and CDR2: LGHNA, YNFKEQ. The CDR3 length is 18 residues. V dropped 2 bases and J dropped 0; count of bases not matched to a gene: 11. This CDR3 is CASSQLLPGTGDQETQYF. Here the CDR3 DNA reads TGTGCCAGCAGCCAACTCCTCCCCGGGACAGGTGACCAAGAGACCCAGTACTTC.

V usage is TRBV5-1 and J usage is TRBJ1-2; 7 positions agree with TRBD1. Germline trimming cut 4 bases from V and 3 bases from J; bases unmatched to any gene: 15. Germline CDR1 and CDR2: SGHRS and YFSETQ. The CDR3 is 17 residues long. The CDR3 bases are TGCGCCAGCAGCAGGGGGGACAGCGAGACAACTTACTATGGCTACACCTTC. Translating gives CASSRGDSETTYYGYTF.

CDR3 amino acids: CASSRSTGDTEAFF. CDR3 DNA sequence: TGCGCCAGCAGCCGAAGCACGGGGGACACTGAAGCTTTCTTT. This chain connects TRBV4-3 to TRBJ1-1, with D possibly being TRBD1 (5 bases). Trimming took off 4 bases at V and 3 bases at J, with 12 bases between the two ends. The CDR3 contains 14 residues. CDR1 and CDR2 (germline): LGHNA, YSLEER.

The chain joins TRBV7-2 to TRBJ2-7; 9 nucleotides align to TRBD2. V shed 1 base and J 3 bases; nucleotides not matched to a gene: 10. Germline lookup yields CDR1 SGHTA and CDR2 FQGNSA. The CDR3 has 17 amino acids. The CDR3 bases are TGTGCCAGCAGCTTAGTGGGCGGGGGGGCCGTGGACTACGAGCAGTACTTC. Protein sequence: CASSLVGGGAVDYEQYF.

This clonotype was detected a few times. The genes are TRBV20-1 and TRBJ2-1; D may be TRBD1 (5 bases). The assigned J gene may be wrong: the sequence end matches TRBJ2-5 better. There are 14 residues in the CDR3. Per germline, CDR1 DFQATT and CDR2 SNEGSKA (reference sequence). This chain's CDR3 is CSARVRQGRETQYF. Here the CDR3 DNA reads TGCAGTGCTAGAGTGCGTCAGGGCAGGGAGACCCAGTACTTC.